This TCR beta chain was identified in a study of T-cell reconstitution after alpha-beta-depleted transplantation in children. Study findings and constraints: Several hundred expanded graft clones reportedly gave rise to the alpha-beta T cells present about two months after transplant. Day-60 TCRbeta diversity that was high in some patients was derived from surviving recipient T cells and thymic progenitors.

As it was prepared, the TCRbeta library received unique molecular identifiers. Via MiXCR, TCRdb re-called the PCR reads, giving one row per CDR3 protein. The profile covers hundreds of thousands of distinct CDR3 sequences, with approximately 14% appearing a single time and approximately 0.8% taken by the ten largest. The table lists this clonotype with a few counts. Its antigen is unknown. V was clipped by 0 bases and J by 2 bases, with 17 bases between them. CDR1 and CDR2 from the germline V gene are SGHAT and FQNNGV. CDR3 length equals 18 residues. The sequences come from PBMCs, collected before TCRalphabeta/CD19-depleted stem cell transplant. The sequence was collected from a girl aged 2 to 10 with congenital amegakaryocytic thrombocytopenia, due to receive a stem cell transplant. This chain uses TRBV11-2 with TRBJ2-1; D call uncertain. CDR3 sequence: CASSLDLVSGPTYNEQFF. CDR3 coding DNA: TGTGCCAGCAGCTTAGACCTGGTTTCGGGCCCCACCTACAATGAGCAGTTCTTC.